This T cell receptor (beta chain) emerged from a study of OX40 agonist ivuxolimab in advanced cancers. Looking at the study overall: The study reported partial responses in three patients: one hepatocellular carcinoma, two cutaneous melanoma.

With respect to this clone: A junction boundary mismatches the germline segment, possibly from a read error.

Germline V gives CDR1 SGHAT, CDR2 FQNNGV. This CDR3 comprises 15 residues. Method: immunoSEQ multiplex PCR; TCRdb's copy keeps in-frame clones and lacks some. Of about 110,000 clones listed, more than 85% are singletons. The sequencing here drew on CD4+ or CD8+ T cells sorted from blood, taken in a trial of the OX40 agonist ivuxolimab. The V gene is TRBV11-2, the J gene TRBJ1-2; 8 nucleotides match TRBD1. The receptor's source is an adult with an advanced solid tumor such as melanoma, head and neck, liver or kidney cancer. CDR3 sequence: CASSPGRDRIYGHTF. The CDR3 DNA sequence: TGTGCCAGCAGCCCAGGCCGGGACAGGATCTATGGCCACACCTTC. The full variable domain, rest sourced from reference TRBV11-2 and TRBJ1-2, is EAGVAQSPRYKIIEKRQSVAFWCNPISGHATLYWYQQILGQGPKLLIQFQNNGVVDDSQLPKDRFSAERLKGVDSTLKIQPAKLEDSAVYLCASSPGRDRIYGHTFGSGTRLTVV.